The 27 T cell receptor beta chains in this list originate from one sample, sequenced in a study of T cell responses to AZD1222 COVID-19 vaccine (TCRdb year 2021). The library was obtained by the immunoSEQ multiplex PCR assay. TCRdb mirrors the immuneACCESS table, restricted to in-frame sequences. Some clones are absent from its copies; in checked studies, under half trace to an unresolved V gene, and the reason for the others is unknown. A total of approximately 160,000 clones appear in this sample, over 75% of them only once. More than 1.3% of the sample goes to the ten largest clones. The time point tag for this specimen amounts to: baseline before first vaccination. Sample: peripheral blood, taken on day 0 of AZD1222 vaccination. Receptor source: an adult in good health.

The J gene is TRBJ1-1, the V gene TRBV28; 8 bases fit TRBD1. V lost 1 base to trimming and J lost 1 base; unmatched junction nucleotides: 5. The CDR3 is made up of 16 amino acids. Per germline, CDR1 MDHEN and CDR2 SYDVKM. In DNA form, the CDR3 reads TGTGCCAGCAGTTTATTGTACGGGACAGGGAACACTGAAGCTTTCTTT. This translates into CASSLLYGTGNTEAFF.

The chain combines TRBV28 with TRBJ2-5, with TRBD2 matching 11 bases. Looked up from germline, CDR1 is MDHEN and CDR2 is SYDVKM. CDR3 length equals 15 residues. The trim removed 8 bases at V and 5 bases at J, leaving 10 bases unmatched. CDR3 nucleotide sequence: TGTGCCAGCGGATGGACTAGCGGGCGCTCTGAGACCCAGTACTTC. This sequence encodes CASGWTSGRSETQYF.

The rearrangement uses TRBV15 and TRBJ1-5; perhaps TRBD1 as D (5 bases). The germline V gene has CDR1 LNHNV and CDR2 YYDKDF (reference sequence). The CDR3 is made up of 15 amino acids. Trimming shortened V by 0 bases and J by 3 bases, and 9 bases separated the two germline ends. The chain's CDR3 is CATSRDGGANQPQHF. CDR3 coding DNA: TGTGCCACCAGCAGAGATGGTGGGGCCAATCAGCCCCAGCATTTT. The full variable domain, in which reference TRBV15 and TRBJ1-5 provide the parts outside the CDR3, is DAMVIQNPRYQVTQFGKPVTLSCSQTLNHNVMYWYQQKSSQAPKLLFHYYDKDFNNEADTPDNFQSRRPNTSFCFLDIRSPGLGDTAMYLCATSRDGGANQPQHFGDGTRLSIL.

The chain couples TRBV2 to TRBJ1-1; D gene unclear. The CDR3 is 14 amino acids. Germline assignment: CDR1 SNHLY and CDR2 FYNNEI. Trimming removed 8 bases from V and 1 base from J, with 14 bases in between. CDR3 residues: CASGQSAENTEAFF. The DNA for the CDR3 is TGTGCCAGCGGGCAAAGTGCAGAGAACACTGAAGCTTTCTTT.

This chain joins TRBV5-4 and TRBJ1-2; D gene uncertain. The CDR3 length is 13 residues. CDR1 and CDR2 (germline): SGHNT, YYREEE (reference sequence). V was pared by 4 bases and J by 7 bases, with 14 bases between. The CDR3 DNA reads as TGTGCCAGCAGCGCCGGGAGGGTTGGTGGCTACACCTTC. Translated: CASSAGRVGGYTF.

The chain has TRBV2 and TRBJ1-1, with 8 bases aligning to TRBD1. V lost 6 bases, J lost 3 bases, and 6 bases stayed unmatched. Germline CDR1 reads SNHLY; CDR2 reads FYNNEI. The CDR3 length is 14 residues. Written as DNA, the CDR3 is TGTGCCAGCAGAAGGGACAGGTTTGACACTGAAGCTTTCTTT. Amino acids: CASRRDRFDTEAFF.

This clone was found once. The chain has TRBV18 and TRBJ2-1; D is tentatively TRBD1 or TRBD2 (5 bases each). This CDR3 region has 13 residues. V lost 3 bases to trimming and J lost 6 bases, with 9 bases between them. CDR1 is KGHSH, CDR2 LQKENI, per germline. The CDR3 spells CASSPGTSNEQFF. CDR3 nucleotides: TGTGCCAGCTCACCCGGGACCAGCAATGAGCAGTTCTTC.

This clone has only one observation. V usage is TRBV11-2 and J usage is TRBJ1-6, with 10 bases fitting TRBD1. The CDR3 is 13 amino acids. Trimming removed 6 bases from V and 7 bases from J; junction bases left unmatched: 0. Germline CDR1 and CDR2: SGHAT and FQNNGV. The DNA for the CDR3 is TGTGCCAGCAGGGGACAGGGGAATTCACCCCTCCACTTT. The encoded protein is CASRGQGNSPLHF.

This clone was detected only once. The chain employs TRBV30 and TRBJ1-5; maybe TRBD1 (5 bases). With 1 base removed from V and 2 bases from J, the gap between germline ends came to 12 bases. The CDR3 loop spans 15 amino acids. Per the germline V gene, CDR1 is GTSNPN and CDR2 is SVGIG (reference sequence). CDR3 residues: CAWSAPGGGNQPQHF. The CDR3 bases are TGTGCCTGGAGTGCCCCCGGGGGTGGCAATCAGCCCCAGCATTTT. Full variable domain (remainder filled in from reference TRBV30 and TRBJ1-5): SQTIHQWPATLVQPVGSPLSLECTVEGTSNPNLYWYRQAAGRGLQLLFYSVGIGQISSEVPQNLSASRPQDRQFILSSKKLLLSDSGFYLCAWSAPGGGNQPQHFGDGTRLSIL.

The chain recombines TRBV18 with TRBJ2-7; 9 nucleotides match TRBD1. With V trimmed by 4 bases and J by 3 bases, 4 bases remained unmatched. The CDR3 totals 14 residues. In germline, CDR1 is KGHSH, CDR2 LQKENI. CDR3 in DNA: TGTGCCAGCTCACAAGGGACAGGGCTCTACGAGCAGTACTTC. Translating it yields CASSQGTGLYEQYF.

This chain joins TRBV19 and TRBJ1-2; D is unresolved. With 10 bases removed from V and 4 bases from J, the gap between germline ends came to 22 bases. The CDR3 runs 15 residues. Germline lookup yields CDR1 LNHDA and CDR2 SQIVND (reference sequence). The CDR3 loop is CATYPGPGSPYGYTF. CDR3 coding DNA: TGTGCCACCTACCCGGGTCCGGGGTCTCCCTATGGCTACACCTTC.

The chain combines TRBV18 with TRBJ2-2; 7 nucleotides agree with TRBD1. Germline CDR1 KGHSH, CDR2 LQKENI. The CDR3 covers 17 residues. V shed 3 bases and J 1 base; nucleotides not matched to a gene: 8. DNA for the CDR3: TGTGCCAGCTCACCTTCGGGACAGAGCATGAACACCGGGGAGCTGTTTTTT. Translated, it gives CASSPSGQSMNTGELFF.

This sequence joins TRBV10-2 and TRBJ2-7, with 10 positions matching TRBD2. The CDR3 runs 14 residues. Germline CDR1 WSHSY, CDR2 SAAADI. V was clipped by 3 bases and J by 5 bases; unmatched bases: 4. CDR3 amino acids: CASSEGTSEDEQYF. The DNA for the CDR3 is TGCGCCAGCAGTGAAGGGACTAGCGAAGACGAGCAGTACTTC.

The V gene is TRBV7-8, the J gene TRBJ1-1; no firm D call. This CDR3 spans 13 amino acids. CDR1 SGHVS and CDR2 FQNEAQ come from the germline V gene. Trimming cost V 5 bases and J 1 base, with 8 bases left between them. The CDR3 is CASSAQKNTEAFF. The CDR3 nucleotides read TGTGCCAGCAGCGCCCAAAAGAACACTGAAGCTTTCTTT.

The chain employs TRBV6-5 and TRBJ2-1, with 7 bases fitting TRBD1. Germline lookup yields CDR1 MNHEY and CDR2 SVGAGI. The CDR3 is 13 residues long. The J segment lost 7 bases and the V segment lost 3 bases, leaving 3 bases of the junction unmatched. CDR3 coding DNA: TGTGCCAGCAGTTATTACAGGGGAAATGAGCAGTTCTTC. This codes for CASSYYRGNEQFF.

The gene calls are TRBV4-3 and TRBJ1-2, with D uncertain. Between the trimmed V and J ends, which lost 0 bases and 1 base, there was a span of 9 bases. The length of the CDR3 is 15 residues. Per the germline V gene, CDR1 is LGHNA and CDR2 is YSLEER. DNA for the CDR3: TGCGCCAGCAGCCAAGATCATGGAGTTAACTATGGCTACACCTTC. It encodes CASSQDHGVNYGYTF.

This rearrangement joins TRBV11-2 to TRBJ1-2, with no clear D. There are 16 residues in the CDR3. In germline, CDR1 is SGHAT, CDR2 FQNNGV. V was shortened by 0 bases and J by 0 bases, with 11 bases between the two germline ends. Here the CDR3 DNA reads TGTGCCAGCAGCTTAGATCAAGCGGGGTCTAACTATGGCTACACCTTC. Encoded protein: CASSLDQAGSNYGYTF.

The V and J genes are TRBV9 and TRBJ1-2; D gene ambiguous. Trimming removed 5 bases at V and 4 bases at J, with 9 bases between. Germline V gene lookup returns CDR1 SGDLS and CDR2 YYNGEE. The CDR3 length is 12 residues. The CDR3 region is CASRDSGYGYTF. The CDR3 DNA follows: TGTGCCAGCAGGGACTCAGGCTATGGCTACACCTTC.

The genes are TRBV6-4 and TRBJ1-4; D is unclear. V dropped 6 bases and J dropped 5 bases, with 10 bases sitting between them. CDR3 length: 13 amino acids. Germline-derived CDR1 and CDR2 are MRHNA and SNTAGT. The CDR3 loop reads CASSQNINEKLFF. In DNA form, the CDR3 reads TGTGCCAGCAGCCAGAACATAAATGAAAAACTGTTTTTT.

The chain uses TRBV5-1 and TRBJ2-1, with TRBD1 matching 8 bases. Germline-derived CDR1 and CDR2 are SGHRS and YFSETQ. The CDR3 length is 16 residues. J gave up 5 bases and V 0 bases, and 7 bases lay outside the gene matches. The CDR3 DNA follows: TGCGCCAGCAGCTTGGGGGCAGGGGGCGCCGACAATGAGCAGTTCTTC. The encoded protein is CASSLGAGGADNEQFF.

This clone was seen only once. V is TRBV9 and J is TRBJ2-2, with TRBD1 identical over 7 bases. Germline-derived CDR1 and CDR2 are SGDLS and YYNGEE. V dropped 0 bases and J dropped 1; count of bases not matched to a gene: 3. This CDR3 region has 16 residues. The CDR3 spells CASSVGNRGNTGELFF. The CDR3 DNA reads TGTGCCAGCAGCGTAGGGAACAGGGGGAACACCGGGGAGCTGTTTTTT.

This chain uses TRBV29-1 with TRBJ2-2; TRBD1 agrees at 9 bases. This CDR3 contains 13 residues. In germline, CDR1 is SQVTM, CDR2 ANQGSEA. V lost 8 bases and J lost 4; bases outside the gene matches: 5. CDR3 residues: CSSQTGGTGELFF. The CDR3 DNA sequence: TGCAGCTCCCAGACAGGGGGCACCGGGGAGCTGTTTTTT.

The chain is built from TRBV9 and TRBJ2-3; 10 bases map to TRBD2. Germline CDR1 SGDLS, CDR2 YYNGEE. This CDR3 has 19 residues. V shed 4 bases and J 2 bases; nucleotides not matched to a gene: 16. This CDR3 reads CASSPRDLSGGLLTDTQYF. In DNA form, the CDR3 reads TGTGCCAGCAGCCCGCGGGATCTTAGCGGGGGGCTTCTCACAGATACGCAGTATTTT.

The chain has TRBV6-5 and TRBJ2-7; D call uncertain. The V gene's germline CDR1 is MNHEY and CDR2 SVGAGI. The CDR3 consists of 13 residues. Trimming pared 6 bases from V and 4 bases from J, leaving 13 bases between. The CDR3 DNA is TGTGCCAGCAGACGTGGGGTATCGTACGAGCAGTACTTC. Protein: CASRRGVSYEQYF.

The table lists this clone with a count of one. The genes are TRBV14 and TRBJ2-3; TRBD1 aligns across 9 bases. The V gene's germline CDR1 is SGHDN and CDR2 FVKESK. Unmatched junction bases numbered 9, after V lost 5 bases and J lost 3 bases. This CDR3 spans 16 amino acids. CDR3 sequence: CASSKGGTGKTDTQYF. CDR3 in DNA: TGTGCCAGCAGCAAAGGTGGGACAGGGAAAACAGATACGCAGTATTTT.

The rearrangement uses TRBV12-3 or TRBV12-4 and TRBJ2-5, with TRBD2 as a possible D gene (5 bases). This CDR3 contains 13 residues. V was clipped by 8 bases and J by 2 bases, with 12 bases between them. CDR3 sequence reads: CASGIGVQETQYF. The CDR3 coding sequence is TGTGCCAGCGGTATCGGGGTACAAGAGACCCAGTACTTC.

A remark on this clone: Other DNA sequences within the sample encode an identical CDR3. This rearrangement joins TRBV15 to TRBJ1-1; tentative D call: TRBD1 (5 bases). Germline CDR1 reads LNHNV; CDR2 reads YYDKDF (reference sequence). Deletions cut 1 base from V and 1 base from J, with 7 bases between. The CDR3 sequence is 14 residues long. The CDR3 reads CATSRVTGNTEAFF. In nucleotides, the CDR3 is TGTGCCACCAGCAGAGTTACAGGGAACACTGAAGCTTTCTTT.